The 5 T cell receptor beta chains given below trace back to one sample, sequenced in a study of cytomegalovirus exposure and HLA in healthy donors (dated by TCRdb to between 2016 and 2019). The library was produced with the immunoSEQ multiplex PCR assay. For the multiplex PCR, a mixture combining 60 forward primers for TCR Vbeta segments and 13 reverse primers for TCR Jbeta segments was used. In its TCRdb copy, this immuneACCESS table keeps in-frame sequences only and misses some clones. Where compared with another copy, unresolved V genes explain less than half of these, and the others have no known cause. Here the sample has 120,000 or so clones; roughly 83% occur a single time. 20% of the sample belongs to the ten largest clones. Specimen: PBMCs. These receptors originate from a man younger than 30 in good health and CMV-seropositive.

The sample holds one count of this clone. The chain joins TRBV6-4 to TRBJ1-1; 7 nucleotides line up with TRBD1. The CDR3 spans 14 residues. The germline V gene encodes CDR1 MRHNA and CDR2 SNTAGT. V was pared by 6 bases and J by 1 base, with 5 bases of the junction left unmatched. The CDR3 sequence is CASREGGWNTEAFF. The CDR3 region has the DNA TGTGCCAGCAGGGAAGGGGGCTGGAACACTGAAGCTTTCTTT.

The chain carries TRBV4-1 and TRBJ2-3; D remains ambiguous. The CDR3 sequence is 16 residues long. V was pared by 0 bases and J by 4 bases, with 14 bases between. CDR1 MGHRA and CDR2 YSYEKL come from the germline V gene. As DNA, the CDR3 is TGCGCCAGCAGCCAAGATGAGAGGTTCCTCTCAGATACGCAGTATTTT. Protein sequence: CASSQDERFLSDTQYF.

V usage is TRBV11-2 and J usage is TRBJ2-3; 7 positions agree with TRBD1. Germline CDR1 reads SGHAT; CDR2 reads FQNNGV. The CDR3 sequence is 16 residues long. V lost 5 bases to trimming and J lost 2 bases; unmatched junction nucleotides: 10. The CDR3 loop reads CASSTGTAQFTDTQYF. The CDR3 nucleotides read TGTGCCAGCAGCACGGGGACAGCGCAATTCACAGATACGCAGTATTTT.

The V and J genes are TRBV13 and TRBJ2-7; TRBD2 matches at 15 bases. Trimming took 5 bases from V and 0 from J; bases not matched to a gene: 5. This CDR3 comprises 17 residues. Germline CDR1 and CDR2: PRHDT and FYEKMQ (reference sequence). This CDR3 is CASSIGTSGGSSYEQYF. DNA of the CDR3: TGTGCCAGCAGCATTGGGACTAGCGGGGGGTCCTCCTACGAGCAGTACTTC. The whole variable domain, remainder taken from reference TRBV13 and TRBJ2-7, is AAGVIQSPRHLIKEKRETATLKCYPIPRHDTVYWYQQGPGQDPQFLISFYEKMQSDKGSIPDRFSAQQFSDYHSELNMSSLELGDSALYFCASSIGTSGGSSYEQYFGPGTRLTVT.

This clone came up a few times. The chain is built from TRBV7-2 and TRBJ2-1; D possibly corresponds to TRBD1 (5 bases). Trimming cost V 5 bases and J 10 bases, with 12 bases left between them. CDR1 is SGHTA, CDR2 FQGNSA, per germline. The length of the CDR3 is 12 residues. This chain's CDR3 is CASSVYSGEQFF. CDR3 in DNA: TGTGCCAGCAGCGTGTACTCAGGGGAGCAGTTCTTC.